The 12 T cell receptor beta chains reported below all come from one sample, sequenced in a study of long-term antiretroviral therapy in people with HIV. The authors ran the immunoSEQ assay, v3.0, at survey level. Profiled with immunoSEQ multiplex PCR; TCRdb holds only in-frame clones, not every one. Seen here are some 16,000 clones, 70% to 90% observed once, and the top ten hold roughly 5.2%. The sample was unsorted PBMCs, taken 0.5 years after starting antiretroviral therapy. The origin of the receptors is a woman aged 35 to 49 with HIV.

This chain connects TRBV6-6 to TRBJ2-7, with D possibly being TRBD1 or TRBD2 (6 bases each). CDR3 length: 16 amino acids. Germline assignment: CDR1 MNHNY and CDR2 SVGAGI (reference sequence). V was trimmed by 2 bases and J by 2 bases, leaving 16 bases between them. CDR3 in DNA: TGTGCCAGCAGTTACGACCACGGGGGCACACCCTACGAGCAGTACTTC. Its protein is CASSYDHGGTPYEQYF.

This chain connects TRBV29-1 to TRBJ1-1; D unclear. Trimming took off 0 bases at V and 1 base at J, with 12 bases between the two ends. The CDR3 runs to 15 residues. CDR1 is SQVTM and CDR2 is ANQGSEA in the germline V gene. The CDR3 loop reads CSVEESSLGNTEAFF. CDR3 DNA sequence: TGCAGCGTTGAAGAGTCGAGTTTGGGGAACACTGAAGCTTTCTTT.

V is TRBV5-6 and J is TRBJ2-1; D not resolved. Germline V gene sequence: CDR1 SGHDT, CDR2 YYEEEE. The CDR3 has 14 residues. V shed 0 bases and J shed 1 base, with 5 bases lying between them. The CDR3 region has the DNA TGTGCCAGCAGCTTGGTCACGTCCTACAATGAGCAGTTCTTC. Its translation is CASSLVTSYNEQFF.

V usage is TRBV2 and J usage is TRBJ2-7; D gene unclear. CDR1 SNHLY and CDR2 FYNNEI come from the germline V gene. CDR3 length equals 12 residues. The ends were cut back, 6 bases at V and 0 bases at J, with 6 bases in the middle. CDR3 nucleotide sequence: TGTGCCAGCAGAGCGCTCTCCTACGAGCAGTACTTC. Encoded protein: CASRALSYEQYF. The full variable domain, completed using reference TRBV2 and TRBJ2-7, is EPEVTQTPSHQVTQMGQEVILRCVPISNHLYFYWYRQILGQKVEFLVSFYNNEISEKSEIFDDQFSVERPDGSNFTLKIRSTKLEDSAMYFCASRALSYEQYFGPGTRLTVT.

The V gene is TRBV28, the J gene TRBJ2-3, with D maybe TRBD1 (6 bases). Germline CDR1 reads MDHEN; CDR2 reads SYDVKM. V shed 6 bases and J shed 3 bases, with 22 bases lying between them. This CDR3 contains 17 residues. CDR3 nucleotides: TGTGCCAGCAGCACACAGGGTAGGGTAACATTAACAGATACGCAGTATTTT. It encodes CASSTQGRVTLTDTQYF.

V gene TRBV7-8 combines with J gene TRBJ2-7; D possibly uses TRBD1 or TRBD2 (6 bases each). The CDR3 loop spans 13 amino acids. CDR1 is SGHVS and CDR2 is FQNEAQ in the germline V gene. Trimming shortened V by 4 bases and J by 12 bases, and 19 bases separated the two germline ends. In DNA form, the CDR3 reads TGTGCCAGCAGCTACGGCGGGACAAGACCGTTGTACTTC. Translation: CASSYGGTRPLYF. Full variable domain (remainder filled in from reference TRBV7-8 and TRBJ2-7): GAGVSQSPRYKVAKRGQDVALRCDPISGHVSLFWYQQALGQGPEFLTYFQNEAQLDKSGLPSDRFFAERPEGSVSTLKIQRTQQEDSAVYLCASSYGGTRPLYFGPGTRLTVT.

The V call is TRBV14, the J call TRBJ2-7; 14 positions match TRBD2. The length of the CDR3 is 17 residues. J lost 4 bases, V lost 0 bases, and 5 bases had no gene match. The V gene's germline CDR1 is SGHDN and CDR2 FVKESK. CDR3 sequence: CASSQDWGLAGEYEQYF. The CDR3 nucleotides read TGTGCCAGCAGCCAAGATTGGGGACTAGCGGGAGAGTACGAGCAGTACTTC.

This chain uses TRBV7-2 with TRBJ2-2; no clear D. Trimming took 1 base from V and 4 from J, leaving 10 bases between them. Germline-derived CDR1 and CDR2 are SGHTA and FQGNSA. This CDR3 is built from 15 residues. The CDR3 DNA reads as TGTGCCAGCAGCTTAGGCAGCCCAACCACCGGGGAGCTGTTTTTT. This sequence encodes CASSLGSPTTGELFF. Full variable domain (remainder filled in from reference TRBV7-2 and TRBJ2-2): GAGVSQSPSNKVTEKGKDVELRCDPISGHTALYWYRQSLGQGLEFLIYFQGNSAPDKSGLPSDRFSAERTGGSVSTLTIQRTQQEDSAVYLCASSLGSPTTGELFFGEGSRLTVL.

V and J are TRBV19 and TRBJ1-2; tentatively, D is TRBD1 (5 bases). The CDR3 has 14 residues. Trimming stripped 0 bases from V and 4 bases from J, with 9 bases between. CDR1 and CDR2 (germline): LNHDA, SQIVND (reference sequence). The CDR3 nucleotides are TGTGCCAGTAGTATAGATGACAGCGGCTATGGCTACACCTTC. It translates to CASSIDDSGYGYTF.

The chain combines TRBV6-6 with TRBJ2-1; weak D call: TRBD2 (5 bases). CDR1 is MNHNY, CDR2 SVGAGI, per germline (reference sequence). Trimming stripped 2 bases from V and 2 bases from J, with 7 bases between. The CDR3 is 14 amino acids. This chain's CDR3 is CASSYEGTYNEQFF. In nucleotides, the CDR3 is TGTGCCAGCAGTTACGAGGGTACCTACAATGAGCAGTTCTTC.

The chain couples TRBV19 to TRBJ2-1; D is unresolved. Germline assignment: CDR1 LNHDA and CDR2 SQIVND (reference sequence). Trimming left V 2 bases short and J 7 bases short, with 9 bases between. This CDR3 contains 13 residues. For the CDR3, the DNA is TGTGCCAGTAGTATATGGGCAAGAAATGAGCAGTTCTTC. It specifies CASSIWARNEQFF.

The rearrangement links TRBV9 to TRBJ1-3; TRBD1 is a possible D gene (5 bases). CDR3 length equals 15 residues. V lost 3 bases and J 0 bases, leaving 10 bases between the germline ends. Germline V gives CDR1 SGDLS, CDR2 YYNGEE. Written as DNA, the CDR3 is TGTGCCAGCAGCGGTAGGGACTTCTCTGGAAACACCATATATTTT. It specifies CASSGRDFSGNTIYF.